One and the same sample provided the 13 T cell receptor beta chains below, sequenced in a study of PD-1 blockade in classical Hodgkin lymphoma. Regarding time point: cycle 4 day 1 (C4D1), after 6 weeks of nivolumab. Each of the patients experienced relapse following autologous stem cell transplantation, and their brentuximab vedotin exposure differed. Generated by immunoSEQ multiplex PCR, the TCRdb table keeps only in-frame clones and is missing some. The sample has over 8,500 clones, around nine tenths seen once. This material consisted of peripheral blood mononuclear cells (PBMCs), taken before the fourth cycle of nivolumab. The receptors were gathered from a human donor with classical Hodgkin lymphoma.

The CDR3 DNA follows: TGTGCCACCAGCAGAGCGACTAGCGGGGCAACACGCTCTACGCAGTATTTT. Its protein is CATSRATSGATRSTQYF. This chain connects TRBV15 to TRBJ2-3, with 11 bases fitting TRBD2. In germline, CDR1 is LNHNV, CDR2 YYDKDF (reference sequence). After removal of 1 base from V and 8 bases from J, the junction contained 11 bases not matched to a gene. The CDR3 sequence is 17 residues long.

The chain is built from TRBV19 and TRBJ1-2; weak D call: TRBD1 (5 bases). Trimming removed 7 bases from V and 5 bases from J, with 14 bases in between. Germline CDR1 and CDR2: LNHDA and SQIVND (reference sequence). The CDR3 runs to 13 residues. The chain's CDR3 is CASTRAGAYGYTF. The DNA of the CDR3 is TGTGCCAGTACCCGCGCTGGGGCGTATGGCTACACCTTC.

The V call is TRBV7-2, the J call TRBJ2-5, with 10 bases that match TRBD2. Germline assignment: CDR1 SGHTA and CDR2 FQGNSA. The CDR3 loop spans 16 amino acids. V was clipped by 7 bases and J by 5 bases; unmatched bases: 13. CDR3 residues: CASTNPGSGGAETQYF. The CDR3 coding sequence is TGTGCCAGCACCAACCCCGGCAGCGGGGGGGCGGAGACCCAGTACTTC.

The chain is built from TRBV2 and TRBJ2-3, with 11 positions matching TRBD2. The junction had 10 bases not matched to a gene; V was cut back by 2 bases and J by 3 bases. Germline V lookup: CDR1 SNHLY, CDR2 FYNNEI. This CDR3 has 18 amino acids. The CDR3 sequence: CASSELSSGGDGTDTQYF. The CDR3 DNA reads as TGTGCCAGCAGTGAATTGAGTAGCGGGGGGGATGGGACAGATACGCAGTATTTT. Full variable domain (outside the CDR3, taken from reference TRBV2 and TRBJ2-3): EPEVTQTPSHQVTQMGQEVILRCVPISNHLYFYWYRQILGQKVEFLVSFYNNEISEKSEIFDDQFSVERPDGSNFTLKIRSTKLEDSAMYFCASSELSSGGDGTDTQYFGPGTRLTVL.

CDR3 nucleotide sequence: TGCAGTGCGAGTCAGGAGGTGCGAGAGTATTTT. Translated, it gives CSASQEVREYF. The V call is TRBV20-1, the J call TRBJ2-3; D is perhaps TRBD2 (5 bases). This CDR3 is 11 amino acids long. V was cut by 6 bases and J by 13 bases, with 17 bases left in between. The germline CDR1 and CDR2 sequences are DFQATT and SNEGSKA (reference sequence).

The J gene is TRBJ1-2, the V gene TRBV18; D is unresolved. CDR1 and CDR2 (germline): KGHSH, LQKENI. Between the trimmed V and J ends, which lost 1 base and 1 base, there was a span of 10 bases. The length of the CDR3 is 15 residues. CDR3 loop: CASSPRAEDNYGYTF. As DNA, the CDR3 is TGTGCCAGCTCACCACGGGCCGAGGATAACTATGGCTACACCTTC.

The chain couples TRBV25-1 to TRBJ1-6, with 7 bases identical to TRBD1. Germline lookup yields CDR1 MGHDK and CDR2 SYGVNS. J was trimmed by 5 bases and V by 2 bases; bases with no gene match: 6. This CDR3 region has 16 residues. CDR3 sequence: CASSERRDSHNSPLHF. The CDR3 bases are TGTGCCAGCAGTGAAAGGCGGGACAGCCATAATTCACCCCTCCACTTT.

The J gene is TRBJ1-1, the V gene TRBV6-5, with D unresolved. V was pared by 6 bases and J by 8 bases, with 10 bases between. This CDR3 region has 11 residues. Germline-derived CDR1 and CDR2 are MNHEY and SVGAGI. The CDR3 is CASSSGSEAFF. CDR3 coding DNA: TGTGCCAGCAGCTCTGGGTCAGAAGCTTTCTTT.

V and J are TRBV5-6 and TRBJ2-4; no clear D gene. The CDR3 sequence is 13 residues long. The germline V gene encodes CDR1 SGHDT and CDR2 YYEEEE. V lost 0 bases to trimming and J lost 3 bases, with 4 bases between them. The CDR3, as DNA: TGTGCCAGCAGCTTGGCCGTCAAAAACATTCAGTACTTC. It specifies CASSLAVKNIQYF.

CDR3 DNA: TGCGCCAGCAGCTTGGTAGCGGGAGGCTACAATGAGCAGTTCTTC. Its translation is CASSLVAGGYNEQFF. V usage is TRBV5-1 and J usage is TRBJ2-1, with 10 bases lining up with TRBD2. J was trimmed by 3 bases and V by 0 bases; bases with no gene match: 0. The CDR3 runs to 15 residues. Germline V gene data show CDR1 as SGHRS and CDR2 as YFSETQ.

This chain links TRBV6-1 with TRBJ1-2; no definite D call. V was trimmed by 7 bases and J by 0 bases, leaving 15 bases between them. Germline CDR1 MNHNS, CDR2 SASEGT. This CDR3 spans 15 amino acids. Written as DNA, the CDR3 is TGTGCCAGCAATGCCCGATCGAGTTCTAACTATGGCTACACCTTC. Translated, it gives CASNARSSSNYGYTF.

The chain links TRBV11-2 to TRBJ1-2; D not certain. The V end lost 8 bases, the J end lost 4 bases, and 17 bases lay between the germline ends. Per the germline V gene, CDR1 is SGHAT and CDR2 is FQNNGV. The CDR3 spans 14 residues. As DNA, the CDR3 is TGTGCCAGCCGTGGGGTGACCACCCGCTATGGCTACACCTTC. This sequence encodes CASRGVTTRYGYTF.

J is TRBJ2-2 and V is TRBV28; D tentatively fits TRBD1 or TRBD2 (5 bases each). V lost 10 bases and J 0 bases, leaving 9 bases between the germline ends. Germline V gene sequence: CDR1 MDHEN, CDR2 SYDVKM. CDR3 size: 13 residues. The CDR3, as DNA: TGTGCCACCGGGGCAACGAACACCGGGGAGCTGTTTTTT. Amino acids: CATGATNTGELFF.